The T cell receptor beta chain under discussion was sequenced for a study of identical twins. This clonotype was seen only a few times. Using its own MiXCR run on the 5' RACE reads, TCRdb lists one record per CDR3 protein. The table has 400,000 to 550,000 distinct CDR3 sequences, roughly 13% seen once. CDR1 is KGHSH and CDR2 is LQKENI in the germline V gene. V lost 6 bases, J lost 7 bases, and 6 bases stayed unmatched. This CDR3 is built from 13 residues. The same data also went into a second study, on yellow fever vaccine responses in identical twins. From that paper: Twins' vaccine T cell responses reportedly seemed partly convergent and partly personalized.

This clonotype was sampled from a woman under 30 in good health. The chain couples TRBV18 to TRBJ1-1; 9 bases align to TRBD1. Specimen: CD4+ T cells sorted from blood. CDR3 region: CASSPQDRGEAFF. The CDR3 DNA reads TGTGCCAGCTCGCCTCAGGACAGGGGTGAAGCTTTCTTT.